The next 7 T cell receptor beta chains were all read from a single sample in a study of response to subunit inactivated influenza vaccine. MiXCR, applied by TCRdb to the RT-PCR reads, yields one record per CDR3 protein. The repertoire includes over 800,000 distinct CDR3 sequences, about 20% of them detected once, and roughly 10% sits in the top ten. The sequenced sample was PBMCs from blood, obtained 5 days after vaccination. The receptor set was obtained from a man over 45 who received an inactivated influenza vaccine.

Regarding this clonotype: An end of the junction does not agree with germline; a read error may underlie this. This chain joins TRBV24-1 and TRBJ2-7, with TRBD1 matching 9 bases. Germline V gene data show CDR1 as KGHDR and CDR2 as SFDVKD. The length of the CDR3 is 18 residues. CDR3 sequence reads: CVTSRLDRGNRRGYEQYF. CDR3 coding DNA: TGTGTCACCAGTCGTCTGGACAGGGGAAATAGGAGAGGATACGAGCAGTACTTC.

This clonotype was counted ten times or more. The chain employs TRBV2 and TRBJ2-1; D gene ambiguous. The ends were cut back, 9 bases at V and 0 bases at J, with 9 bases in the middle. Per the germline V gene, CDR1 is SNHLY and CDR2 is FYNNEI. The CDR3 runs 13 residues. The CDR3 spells CASHLGSYNEQFF. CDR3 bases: TGTGCCAGTCACTTGGGCTCCTACAATGAGCAGTTCTTC.

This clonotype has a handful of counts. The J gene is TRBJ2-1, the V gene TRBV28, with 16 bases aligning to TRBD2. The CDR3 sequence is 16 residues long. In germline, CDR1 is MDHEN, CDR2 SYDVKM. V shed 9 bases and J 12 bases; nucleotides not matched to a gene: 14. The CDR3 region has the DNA TGTGCCAGTTCATACCCGGGACTAGCGGGAGGGCCAACGCAGTTCTTC. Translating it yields CASSYPGLAGGPTQFF.

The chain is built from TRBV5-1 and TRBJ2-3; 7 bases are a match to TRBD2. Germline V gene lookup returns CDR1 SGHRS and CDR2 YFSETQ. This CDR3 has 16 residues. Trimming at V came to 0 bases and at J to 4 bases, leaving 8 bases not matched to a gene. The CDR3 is CASSLATSFKADTQYF. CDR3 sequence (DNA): TGCGCCAGCAGCTTGGCGACTAGCTTTAAGGCAGATACGCAGTATTTT.

The DNA for the CDR3 is TGTGCCAGCAGTGAAACCCGGGGGAACTCCTACGAGCAGTACTTC. This gives the protein CASSETRGNSYEQYF. The chain couples TRBV2 to TRBJ2-7; D might be TRBD2 (6 bases). The ends were cut back, 2 bases at V and 0 bases at J, with 11 bases in the middle. This CDR3 contains 15 residues. Germline V gene data show CDR1 as SNHLY and CDR2 as FYNNEI.

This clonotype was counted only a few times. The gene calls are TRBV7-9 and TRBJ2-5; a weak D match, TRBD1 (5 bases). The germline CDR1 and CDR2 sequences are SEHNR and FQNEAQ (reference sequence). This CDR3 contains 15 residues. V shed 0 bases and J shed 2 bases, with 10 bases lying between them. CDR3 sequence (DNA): TGTGCCAGCAGCTTAGCGCTACAGGATCAAGAGACCCAGTACTTC. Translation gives CASSLALQDQETQYF.

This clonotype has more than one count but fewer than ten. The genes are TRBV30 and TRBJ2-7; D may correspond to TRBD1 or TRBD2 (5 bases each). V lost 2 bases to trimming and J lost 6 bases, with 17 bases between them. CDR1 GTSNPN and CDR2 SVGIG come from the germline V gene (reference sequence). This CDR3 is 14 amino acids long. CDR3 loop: CAWSPGTGYVEQYF. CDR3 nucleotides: TGTGCCTGGAGTCCAGGGACCGGCTATGTCGAGCAGTACTTC.